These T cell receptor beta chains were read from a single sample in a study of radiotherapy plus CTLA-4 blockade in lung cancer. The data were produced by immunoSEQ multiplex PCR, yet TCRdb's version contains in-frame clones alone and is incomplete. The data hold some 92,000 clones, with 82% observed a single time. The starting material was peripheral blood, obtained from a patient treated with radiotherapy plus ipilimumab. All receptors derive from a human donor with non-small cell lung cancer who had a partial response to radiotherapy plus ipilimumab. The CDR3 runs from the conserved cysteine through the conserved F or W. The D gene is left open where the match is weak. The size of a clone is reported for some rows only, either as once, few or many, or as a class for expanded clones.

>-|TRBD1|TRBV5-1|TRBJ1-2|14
TGCGCCAGCAGCTTGGCGGACAGGAGCTATGGCTACACCTTC
CASSLADRSYGYTF
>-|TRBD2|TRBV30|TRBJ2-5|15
TGTGCCTCCGGACTAGCGGGGTCCTTTGCGGAGACCCAGTACTTC
CASGLAGSFAETQYF
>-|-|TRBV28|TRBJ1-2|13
TGTGCCAGCAGTTTGTGGCAGGACTATGGCTACACCTTC
CASSLWQDYGYTF
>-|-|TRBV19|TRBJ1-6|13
TGTGCCAGTAGTATTCGAGAAAATTCACCCCTCCACTTT
CASSIRENSPLHF
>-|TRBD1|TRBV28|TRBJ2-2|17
TGTGCCAGCAGCCTCGACAGGGGCCAAGGGTGGGCCGGGGAGCTGTTTTTT
CASSLDRGQGWAGELFF
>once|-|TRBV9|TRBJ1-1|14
TGTACCAGCAGCGTGGCCACACTAAACACTGAAGCTTTCTTT
CTSSVATLNTEAFF
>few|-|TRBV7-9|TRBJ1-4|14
TGTGCCAGCAGCTTCCAGAACCCAGGGGAAAAACTGTTTTTT
CASSFQNPGEKLFF
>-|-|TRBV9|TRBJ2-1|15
TGTGCCAGCAGCGTAAATGGGCTAGGGGACAATGAGCAGTTCTTC
CASSVNGLGDNEQFF
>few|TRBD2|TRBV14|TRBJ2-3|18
TGTGCCAGCAGCCAAGGGCGGGGAAAAGCGGGAAATTCGGATACGCAGTATTTT
CASSQGRGKAGNSDTQYF
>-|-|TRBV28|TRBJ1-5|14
TGTGCCAGCTCCAGGGGATGGGGCAATCAGCCCCAGCATTTT
CASSRGWGNQPQHF
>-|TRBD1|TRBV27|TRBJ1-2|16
TGTGCCAGCAGACCAACCCTTAGACAGGGTCTCTATGGCTACACCTTC
CASRPTLRQGLYGYTF
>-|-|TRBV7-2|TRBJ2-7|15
TGTGCCAGCAGCCCAAGAACAGGGTTCACCTACGAGCAGTACTTC
CASSPRTGFTYEQYF
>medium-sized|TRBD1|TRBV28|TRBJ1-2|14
TGTGCCAGCAGTCACGGCAGGGGGGATTCTGGCTACACCTTC
CASSHGRGDSGYTF
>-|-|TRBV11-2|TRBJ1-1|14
TGTGCCAGCAGCTTAGAGGCAGGGAGGACTGAAGCTTTCTTT
CASSLEAGRTEAFF
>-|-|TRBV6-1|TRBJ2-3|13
TGTGCCAGCGACTACCCGAGCACAGATACGCAGTATTTT
CASDYPSTDTQYF
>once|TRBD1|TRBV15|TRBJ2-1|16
TGTGCCACCAGCAGCCGAGACGGAAGACAGGGATATGAGCAGTTCTTC
CATSSRDGRQGYEQFF
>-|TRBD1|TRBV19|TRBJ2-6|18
TGTGCCAGTAGACCCTGGGGACAGGGAGTCTCTGGGGCCAACGTCCTGACTTTC
CASRPWGQGVSGANVLTF
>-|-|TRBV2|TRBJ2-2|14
TGTGCCAGCAGGGAGGACAGAAACACCGGGGAGCTGTTTTTT
CASREDRNTGELFF
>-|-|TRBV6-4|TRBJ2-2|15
TGTGCCAGCAAATCGACAGCGATGAACACCGGGGAGCTGTTTTTT
CASKSTAMNTGELFF
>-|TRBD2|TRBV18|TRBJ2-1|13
TGTGCCAGCTCACCGGCTAGCGGCAATGAGCAGTTCTTC
CASSPASGNEQFF
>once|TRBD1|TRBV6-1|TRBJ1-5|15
TGTGCCAGCAGAGGACCTGCAGGGGGAAGTCAGCCCCAGCATTTT
CASRGPAGGSQPQHF
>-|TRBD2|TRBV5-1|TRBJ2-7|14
TGCGCCAGCAGGGTGCTAGCGGTTATTGACGAGCAGTACTTC
CASRVLAVIDEQYF
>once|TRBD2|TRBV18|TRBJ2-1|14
TGTGCCAGCTCACCGACTAGCGCCTACAATGAGCAGTTCTTC
CASSPTSAYNEQFF
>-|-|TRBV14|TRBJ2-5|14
TGTGCCAGCAGCCTGCGGGACCTACAAGAGACCCAGTACTTC
CASSLRDLQETQYF
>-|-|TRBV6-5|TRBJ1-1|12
TGTGCCAGCAGTCGAGAGGGCCCTGAAGCTTTCTTT
CASSREGPEAFF
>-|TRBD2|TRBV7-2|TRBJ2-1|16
TGTGCCAGCAGCTCCCTAGGGACTAGCGGTTACAATGAGCAGTTCTTC
CASSSLGTSGYNEQFF
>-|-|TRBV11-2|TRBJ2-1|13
TGTGCCAGCAGCGAAAACCTTCGGGGTGAGCAGTTCTTC
CASSENLRGEQFF
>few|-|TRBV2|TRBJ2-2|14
TGTGCCAGCAGCTCCGACACGAACACCGGGGAGCTGTTTTTT
CASSSDTNTGELFF
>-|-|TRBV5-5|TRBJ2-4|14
TGTGCCAGCAGCTTGGTACAGGGCGGAAACATTCAGTACTTC
CASSLVQGGNIQYF
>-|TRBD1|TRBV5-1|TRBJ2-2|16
TGCGCCAGCAGCCCTGACAGGGCCTCGTTGGGCGGGGAGCTGTTTTTT
CASSPDRASLGGELFF
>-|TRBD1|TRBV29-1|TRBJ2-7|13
TGCAGCGTTGAAGGACAGGGGGGCTACGAGCAGTACTTC
CSVEGQGGYEQYF
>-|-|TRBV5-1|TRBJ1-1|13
TGCGCCAGCAGTGAGGGTCACCGAGGGGAAGCTTTCTTT
CASSEGHRGEAFF
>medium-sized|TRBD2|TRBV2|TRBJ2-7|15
TGTGCCAGCAGTGAGGGCGGGAGTACGGCGTACGAGCAGTACTTC
CASSEGGSTAYEQYF
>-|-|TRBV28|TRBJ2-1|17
TGTGCCAGCAGTTCCACCTCCGGTTTGTCCGCATACAATGAGCAGTTCTTC
CASSSTSGLSAYNEQFF
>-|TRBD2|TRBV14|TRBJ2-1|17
TGTGCCAGCAGCCGAATCGTGGGACTAGCGGCCTACAATGAGCAGTTCTTC
CASSRIVGLAAYNEQFF
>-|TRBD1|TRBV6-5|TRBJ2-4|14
TGTGCCAGCAGTGGGGGACAGGGGGGAAACATTCAGTACTTC
CASSGGQGGNIQYF
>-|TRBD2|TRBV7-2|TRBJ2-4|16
TGTGCCAGCAGCCTAAACTGGGGGACTACCAAAAACATTCAGTACTTC
CASSLNWGTTKNIQYF
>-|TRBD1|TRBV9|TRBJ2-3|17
TGTGCCAGCAGCGCGCGGGGGACAGGGGAGATCGCAGATACGCAGTATTTT
CASSARGTGEIADTQYF
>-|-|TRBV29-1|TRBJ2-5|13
TGCAGCGTCGATTTAACAGGGATGGAGACCCAGTACTTC
CSVDLTGMETQYF
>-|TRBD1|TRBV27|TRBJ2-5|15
TGTGCCAGCAGTCCTAAGGGACAGGGCAGGGAGACCCAGTACTTC
CASSPKGQGRETQYF
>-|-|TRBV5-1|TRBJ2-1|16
TGCGCCAGCAGCTCAGATCAGACTCGCTCCTACAATGAGCAGTTCTTC
CASSSDQTRSYNEQFF
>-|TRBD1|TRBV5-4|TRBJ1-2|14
TGTGCCAGCAGCTTGGTGACAGGGGTCTATGGCTACACCTTC
CASSLVTGVYGYTF
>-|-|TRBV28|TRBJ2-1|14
TGTGCCAGCAGTTTGCGTCAGGGGTTTGATGAGCAGTTCTTC
CASSLRQGFDEQFF